There are many counts of the clone carrying this TCR beta chain. Its antigen is still unknown. The data were obtained in a study of identical twins. Findings of the study overall: Excess sharing between twins was weaker in beta out-of-frame sequences. Fewer insertions characterized abundant cord blood beta clonotypes, whereas memory repertoires showed none.

Germline values: CDR1 KGHDR, CDR2 SFDVKD. The trim removed 7 bases at V and 2 bases at J, leaving 8 bases unmatched. The CDR3 consists of 15 residues. Through template switching, a universal primer site was introduced, and the cDNA contained unique molecular identifiers. TCRdb analysed the 5' RACE reads with MiXCR anew, one entry per CDR3 protein. The data contain a few hundred thousand distinct CDR3 sequences, 6.5% of them singletons. This same sample was also part of a study on T cells expressing NK-cell markers. From that paper: The sequencing cohort of eight donors included seven HCMV-seropositive individuals and one seronegative individual.

This chain links TRBV24-1 with TRBJ2-3; 7 nucleotides align to TRBD2. This TCR derives from a woman between 18 and 29 years old in good health. Sequenced: CD8+ T cells sorted from blood. Here the CDR3 DNA reads TGTGCCACCAGGGCAAGCGGGACCTCCACAGATACGCAGTATTTT. Translation: CATRASGTSTDTQYF.